This record looks at one T cell receptor (delta chain) sequence and its context. This clone has just a few counts. Its antigen has not been determined. The protein held in TCRdb is that of a much larger clone and does not match this DNA's translation at residue 16, likely because of a read error; the protein shown is translated from the DNA. This specimen comes from a study of DNA immune sequencing with unique molecular identifiers (dated by TCRdb to 2018 to 2021). Regarding the research as a whole: Immunomagnetic cell separation was used to enrich gammadelta T cells from buffy coats, and the genomic DNA of the enriched gammadelta T cells was sequenced. Donors were healthy individuals, with ten donors profiled from sorted peripheral blood gammadelta T cells. gammadelta T cells were enriched from PBMC of approximately nine healthy individuals by fluorescence-activated cell sorting. For the enriched versus non-enriched comparison, 85 to 100 ng enriched gammadelta T-cell DNA and approximately 0.91 ug non-enriched PBMC DNA were sequenced. The method was checked using synthetic reference molecules and blood samples from healthy people. An ultrasensitive DNA-based TRD repertoire sequencing method using PCR-introduced unique molecular identifiers was developed and validated in the study. The paper as a whole reports these results and caveats: Variation in TRD repertoire diversity was observed between healthy donors, with several donors found to be highly oligoclonal, in that the top 5 clonotypes exceeded half of productive molecules. The primer-based approach cannot detect novel TRD sequences that are not targeted by the primers.

The method behind the library was multiplex PCR. A 32-plex assay amplified the genomic DNA, with primers for all 8 TRDV and 4 TRDJ genes spanning the CDR3. A 12-nucleotide UMI was attached over around 3 barcoding PCR cycles, and a second PCR was then run with Illumina adapter primers. AMPure XP beads were used to purify the libraries, and library quality was checked on a Fragment Analyzer using the HS NGS Fragment kit. An Illumina MiniSeq mid-output kit with around 19% PhiX and 150 cycles of paired-end reads was used for sequencing. In the source study's methods: Reads were processed with MIGEC version 1.2.9 to group reads by UMI and build error-corrected consensus sequences. For post-processing, modified scripts from VDJtools version 1.2.1 were used together with the tcR R package. TCRdb processed the public reads again with the CATT caller, after which rows with matching DNA were combined. TCRdb, not the authors, supplied the V and J calls. In this sample the table shows 4,800 or so delta-chain clones, about a tenth of which occur a single time. The ten largest clones take up around 53% of the sample.

This clonotype was obtained from a human donor in good health. Source material: gamma-delta T cells enriched from blood buffy coat, or unenriched PBMCs (not recorded which).

The CDR3 corresponds to CAFRGPYWGIPSPAYNDKLIF. The DNA sequence reads TGTGCCTTTAGAGGTCCGTACTGGGGGATACCCTCGCCAGCATACAACGATAAACTCATCTTT. The sequence links TRDV3 to TRDJ1; 12 central nucleotides agree with TRDD3. The CDR3 runs 21 residues from the cysteine to the phenylalanine. Just CDR3 DNA is preserved here, 63 bases in frame from base 1. V has 0 bases trimmed and J has 4 bases trimmed; junction bases matching no gene number 24. From the germline V gene (reference sequence), CDR1 is TVYSNPD and CDR2 is GDNSRS.